The 29 T cell receptor beta chains reported below all come from one sample, sequenced in a study of T-cell memory formation after mild COVID-19. Using its own MiXCR run on the 5' RACE reads, TCRdb lists one record per CDR3 protein. This repertoire shows tens of thousands of distinct CDR3 sequences, roughly 9.5% found once; its top ten account for 1.2%. The sequenced sample was PBMCs or a T cell subset sorted from them (not recorded which). These receptor sequences come from a man aged 18 to 30 who had mild COVID-19 (a few samples of this study predate the infection). Cell type and time point are not known.

This clonotype was detected only a few times. V is TRBV12-3 or TRBV12-4 and J is TRBJ2-3; 9 bases map to TRBD2. V trimming: 5 bases; J trimming: 0 bases; junction bases outside the gene matches: 6. This CDR3 is 16 amino acids long. CDR3 sequence: CASSRSGGTSTDTQYF. As DNA, the CDR3 is TGTGCCAGCAGTCGTAGCGGGGGCACTAGCACAGATACGCAGTATTTT.

This chain connects TRBV7-2 to TRBJ2-1; 8 positions match TRBD1. Germline CDR1 reads SGHTA; CDR2 reads FQGNSA. J lost 4 bases, V lost 2 bases, and 4 bases had no gene match. The CDR3 runs 15 residues. CDR3 sequence: CASSLPGGVYNEQFF. In DNA form, the CDR3 reads TGTGCCAGCAGCTTACCAGGGGGCGTTTACAATGAGCAGTTCTTC.

This clonotype was counted many times. The chain carries TRBV12-3 or TRBV12-4 and TRBJ2-2, with D uncertain. The CDR3 runs 13 residues. V was trimmed by 6 bases and J by 0 bases, leaving 5 bases between them. The CDR3 loop reads CASRVPNTGELFF. The CDR3 DNA reads TGTGCCAGCAGAGTCCCGAACACCGGGGAGCTGTTTTTT.

The chain recombines TRBV7-6 with TRBJ2-3, with 7 bases aligning to TRBD2. Per the germline V gene, CDR1 is SGHVS and CDR2 is FNYEAQ. There are 18 residues in the CDR3. V shed 1 base and J 0 bases; nucleotides not matched to a gene: 10. The CDR3, as DNA: TGTGCCAGCAGCTTAGGGTCATCCAGCGGGGCTAGCACAGATACGCAGTATTTT. Its protein is CASSLGSSSGASTDTQYF.

The chain is built from TRBV5-1 and TRBJ2-1, with D tentatively TRBD1 (6 bases). The CDR3 is 16 amino acids. V was trimmed by 4 bases and J by 4 bases, leaving 18 bases between them. Per the germline V gene, CDR1 is SGHRS and CDR2 is YFSETQ. The DNA for the CDR3 is TGCGCCAGCAGCCCCGCTGAGGGGGATACTTACAATGAGCAGTTCTTC. Its translation is CASSPAEGDTYNEQFF.

This clonotype was seen a handful of times. The CDR3 region is CASSAGLDPSTDTQYF. The CDR3 DNA is TGTGCCAGCAGCGCCGGTTTGGACCCTAGCACAGATACGCAGTATTTT. The J gene is TRBJ2-3, the V gene TRBV9; D gene ambiguous. V was shortened by 3 bases and J by 0 bases, with 14 bases between the two germline ends. The germline CDR1 and CDR2 sequences are SGDLS and YYNGEE. The CDR3 is 16 residues long.

The rearrangement joins TRBV30 to TRBJ1-5; a weak D match, TRBD1 (5 bases). V was pared by 0 bases and J by 3 bases, with 6 bases between. This CDR3 contains 13 residues. Germline CDR1 and CDR2: GTSNPN and SVGIG (reference sequence). The CDR3 coding sequence is TGTGCCTGGAGTGTACAGGACAATCAGCCCCAGCATTTT. This encodes CAWSVQDNQPQHF.

V gene TRBV5-1 combines with J gene TRBJ2-3; D uncertain. Germline-derived CDR1 and CDR2 are SGHRS and YFSETQ. Trimming stripped 0 bases from V and 0 bases from J, with 14 bases between. The CDR3 runs to 17 residues. This chain's CDR3 is CASSLVKGPLSTDTQYF. Written as DNA, the CDR3 is TGCGCCAGCAGCTTGGTGAAGGGCCCGCTGAGCACAGATACGCAGTATTTT.

This clonotype was recorded a few times. This chain links TRBV28 with TRBJ1-2; D is possibly TRBD1 (5 bases). From germline, CDR1 is MDHEN and CDR2 SYDVKM. Trimming stripped 6 bases from V and 8 bases from J, with 13 bases between. The CDR3 totals 12 residues. CDR3 residues: CASSPDRGGYTF. The CDR3 DNA reads as TGTGCCAGCAGCCCCGACCGGGGCGGCTACACCTTC.

CDR3 in DNA: TGCGCCAGCAGCCCGTCGAGGGGGCGGAACACCGGGGAGCTGTTTTTT. Amino acid sequence: CASSPSRGRNTGELFF. The V and J genes are TRBV4-1 and TRBJ2-2; 7 bases line up with TRBD1. Germline CDR1 MGHRA, CDR2 YSYEKL. The CDR3 spans 16 residues. Unmatched junction bases numbered 6, after V lost 4 bases and J lost 1 base.

This clonotype occurred a few times. The chain links TRBV4-3 to TRBJ2-3, with D tentatively TRBD2 (5 bases). Germline-derived CDR1 and CDR2 are LGHNA and YSLEER. Between the trimmed V and J ends, which lost 0 bases and 7 bases, there was a span of 11 bases. This CDR3 is 14 amino acids long. The CDR3 DNA follows: TGCGCCAGCAGCCAAGATAGCACCGGGAATACGCAGTATTTT. This gives the protein CASSQDSTGNTQYF.

This clonotype came up many times. This rearrangement joins TRBV10-3 to TRBJ2-7, with TRBD2 as a possible D gene (5 bases). Trimming left V 10 bases short and J 2 bases short, with 12 bases between. CDR1 is ENHRY and CDR2 is SYGVKD in the germline V gene. This CDR3 is 12 amino acids long. In DNA form, the CDR3 reads TGTGCCACCCGGACTGCGACCTACGAGCAGTACTTC. Encoded protein: CATRTATYEQYF.

The chain combines TRBV7-2 with TRBJ1-2; unclear D gene. Germline values: CDR1 SGHTA, CDR2 FQGNSA. CDR3 length: 15 residues. Deletions cut 3 bases from V and 2 bases from J, with 13 bases between. CDR3 loop: CASSLMRAGNYGYTF. Written as DNA, the CDR3 is TGTGCCAGCAGCTTGATGAGGGCCGGAAACTATGGCTACACCTTC.

This clonotype has ten or more counts. The CDR3 sequence: CASSFRDLDEQYF. In DNA, the CDR3 is TGTGCCAGCAGCTTCCGGGACCTAGACGAGCAGTACTTC. The rearrangement links TRBV7-2 to TRBJ2-7; D possibly matches TRBD1 or TRBD2 (5 bases each). V dropped 3 bases and J dropped 5 bases, with 11 bases sitting between them. CDR1 is SGHTA, CDR2 FQGNSA, per germline. The CDR3 sequence is 13 residues long.

The chain couples TRBV6-5 to TRBJ2-4; tentatively, D is TRBD2 (5 bases). Deletions cut 6 bases from V and 5 bases from J, with 14 bases between. Germline CDR1 is MNHEY and CDR2 is SVGAGI. The CDR3 is made up of 14 amino acids. The CDR3 loop reads CASSQLDAENIQYF. In nucleotides, the CDR3 is TGTGCCAGCAGCCAACTAGACGCCGAAAACATTCAGTACTTC.

This clonotype was seen only a few times. This rearrangement joins TRBV3-1 to TRBJ2-5; 7 positions match TRBD2. The trim removed 1 base at V and 3 bases at J, leaving 11 bases unmatched. Germline CDR1 reads LGHDT; CDR2 reads YNNKEL (reference sequence). CDR3 size: 17 residues. The CDR3 spells CASSQGMLAEGEETQYF. In DNA form, the CDR3 reads TGTGCCAGCAGCCAAGGGATGCTAGCGGAAGGGGAAGAGACCCAGTACTTC.

The chain joins TRBV20-1 to TRBJ2-4; TRBD1 aligns across 7 bases. V dropped 5 bases and J dropped 5; count of bases not matched to a gene: 0. The CDR3 runs to 11 residues. From germline, CDR1 is DFQATT and CDR2 SNEGSKA (reference sequence). CDR3 protein: CSAGTENIQYF. The CDR3 nucleotides read TGCAGTGCTGGGACAGAAAACATTCAGTACTTC.

This clonotype was seen a handful of times. The chain joins TRBV15 to TRBJ1-4; D is possibly TRBD1 (5 bases). The V gene lost 5 bases and the J gene lost 8 bases, with 18 bases spanning the gap. Per the germline V gene, CDR1 is LNHNV and CDR2 is YYDKDF (reference sequence). The CDR3 covers 15 residues. CDR3: CATSAPGREEEKLFF. The DNA of the CDR3 is TGTGCCACCAGCGCCCCAGGGAGGGAAGAAGAAAAACTGTTTTTT.

The chain links TRBV6-6 to TRBJ2-5; possible D gene TRBD1, 6 bases. CDR3 length: 14 residues. Trimming removed 0 bases at V and 5 bases at J, with 10 bases between. The germline V gene encodes CDR1 MNHNY and CDR2 SVGAGI (reference sequence). CDR3 nucleotide sequence: TGTGCCAGCAGTTACTCTGGGGGCCCGGAGACCCAGTACTTC. This gives the protein CASSYSGGPETQYF.

CDR3 in amino acids: CASSRQTNENTQYF. CDR3 DNA sequence: TGTGCCAGCTCACGACAGACTAACGAAAATACGCAGTATTTT. The chain uses TRBV18 and TRBJ2-3, with D perhaps matching TRBD1 or TRBD2 (5 bases each). The CDR3 sequence is 14 residues long. The V gene lost 4 bases and the J gene lost 7 bases, with 15 bases spanning the gap. Germline-derived CDR1 and CDR2 are KGHSH and LQKENI.

This clonotype was counted between two and nine times. The CDR3 sequence: CASSSADSDNYGYTF. The CDR3 DNA is TGTGCCAGCAGCTCGGCCGACAGTGACAACTATGGCTACACCTTC. The rearrangement links TRBV11-2 to TRBJ1-2, with D tentatively TRBD1 (5 bases). The length of the CDR3 is 15 residues. Trimming removed 4 bases at V and 2 bases at J, with 14 bases between. CDR1 and CDR2 from the germline V gene are SGHAT and FQNNGV.

This clonotype was counted at least ten times. This rearrangement joins TRBV5-1 to TRBJ2-7, with D possibly matching TRBD1 (5 bases). The CDR3 spans 14 residues. Germline V lookup: CDR1 SGHRS, CDR2 YFSETQ. Trimming stripped 0 bases from V and 5 bases from J, with 12 bases between. CDR3 bases: TGCGCCAGCAGCTTGGCCACAAGGGGCAACGAGCAGTACTTC. It codes for CASSLATRGNEQYF.

This clonotype was found a few times. The V call is TRBV7-2, the J call TRBJ2-3; no firm D call. The CDR3 loop spans 12 amino acids. Germline assignment: CDR1 SGHTA and CDR2 FQGNSA. V was pared by 4 bases and J by 5 bases, with 7 bases between. The chain's CDR3 is CASSSGRDTQYF. In nucleotides, the CDR3 is TGTGCCAGCAGCTCGGGTCGAGATACGCAGTATTTT.

This clonotype was observed many times. The chain combines TRBV28 with TRBJ2-2; no reliable D call. V lost 1 base and J lost 1, with 4 bases in between. Germline values: CDR1 MDHEN, CDR2 SYDVKM. This CDR3 contains 14 residues. CDR3 amino acids: CASSLSWNTGELFF. As DNA, the CDR3 is TGTGCCAGCAGTTTATCCTGGAACACCGGGGAGCTGTTTTTT.

The chain uses TRBV7-2 and TRBJ1-1; 7 bases are shared with TRBD1. Trimming at V came to 6 bases and at J to 1 base, leaving 5 bases not matched to a gene. Germline CDR1 and CDR2: SGHTA and FQGNSA. This CDR3 is 14 amino acids long. DNA for the CDR3: TGTGCCAGCAGTCAGGACAGGCAGAACACTGAAGCTTTCTTT. This codes for CASSQDRQNTEAFF.

The chain joins TRBV20-1 to TRBJ2-7; possibly TRBD2 for D (5 bases). This CDR3 has 15 amino acids. V lost 4 bases, J lost 0 bases, and 16 bases lay in between. Per the germline V gene, CDR1 is DFQATT and CDR2 is SNEGSKA (reference sequence). Here the CDR3 reads CSATTRARPSYEQYF. As DNA, the CDR3 is TGCAGTGCTACCACTAGGGCTAGGCCCTCCTACGAGCAGTACTTC.

The chain recombines TRBV6-5 with TRBJ1-5; possible D gene TRBD1, 5 bases. V dropped 6 bases and J dropped 7 bases, with 13 bases sitting between them. Germline values: CDR1 MNHEY, CDR2 SVGAGI. This CDR3 is 13 amino acids long. This CDR3 reads CASRQGISQPQHF. The CDR3 DNA is TGTGCCAGCAGGCAGGGTATCTCCCAGCCCCAGCATTTT.

This clonotype showed up many times. This chain joins TRBV2 and TRBJ2-6; tentative D call: TRBD1 (6 bases). This CDR3 has 15 residues. Germline V CDR1 and CDR2: SNHLY, FYNNEI. V was shortened by 6 bases and J by 0 bases, with 9 bases between the two germline ends. This CDR3 is CASSRDNSGANVLTF. The CDR3 DNA sequence: TGTGCCAGCAGCCGGGACAACTCTGGGGCCAACGTCCTGACTTTC.

The chain joins TRBV28 to TRBJ2-3; D ambiguous. Germline CDR1 MDHEN, CDR2 SYDVKM. V was clipped by 6 bases and J by 6 bases, with 10 bases between them. The CDR3 totals 12 residues. The CDR3 DNA is TGTGCCAGCAGACACAATATTGATACGCAGTATTTT. Translation: CASRHNIDTQYF.